The following is a TCR beta chain sequence with its context. CDR1 LGHDT and CDR2 YNNKEL come from the germline V gene (reference sequence). The CDR3 sequence is 16 residues long. The V segment lost 6 bases and the J segment 0 bases; nucleotides outside the gene matches: 9. The data were obtained in a study of blood T cell repertoires in COVID-19. Study in general: Donors in the United States, Italy and Spain gave samples during acute or convalescent COVID-19.

The table came from immunoSEQ multiplex PCR; TCRdb's copy has only in-frame clones and leaves some out. The sample lists about 310,000 clones, around 85% occurring once. This sequence was found in a young woman who had been exposed to COVID-19. The J gene is TRBJ2-7, the V gene TRBV3-1 (or the pseudogene TRBV3-2); 9 nucleotides match TRBD2. The sample comprised PBMCs or T cells enriched from blood (not recorded which). Here the CDR3 reads CASSQSGGRYSYEQYF. In DNA, the CDR3 is TGTGCCAGCAGTCAAAGCGGGGGGCGGTACTCCTACGAGCAGTACTTC.